This T cell receptor (beta chain) is drawn from a study of blood T cell repertoires in COVID-19. Study information: Donors in the United States, Italy and Spain gave samples during acute or convalescent COVID-19. Nucleic acid was either cDNA or gDNA, and it came from T cells, B-cell-depleted T cells, or PBMCs.

The authors' processing: Estimation of nucleated cell counts was performed using reference gene primer amplification. TCRdb keeps only in-frame clones here, not all; method: immunoSEQ multiplex PCR. That table gives V, J and clone size, and the DNA gave D and trimming. The table shows about 48,000 clones, with around 85% occurring only once. V was pared by 5 bases and J by 5 bases, with 16 bases between. The CDR3 extends over 15 amino acids. Germline V lookup: CDR1 SGHTA, CDR2 FQGNSA. Sequenced material: peripheral blood. This chain joins TRBV7-2 and TRBJ2-1; weak D call: TRBD2 (5 bases). The sequence derives from a woman aged 55-75 years with acute or convalescent COVID-19. The CDR3 DNA follows: TGTGCCAGCAGCGAGTACGGCGGGTCCAACAATGAGCAGTTCTTC. It specifies CASSEYGGSNNEQFF.